Presented here are 11 T cell receptor beta chains from one specimen sequenced in a study of blood T cell repertoires in COVID-19. Sequenced by immunoSEQ multiplex PCR; TCRdb stores in-frame clones only, minus some. The sample yields about 180,000 clones, more than 75% seen once. Sequencing input: PBMCs or T cells enriched from blood (not recorded which). Every receptor here comes from a woman between 45 and 65 years old who had recovered from COVID-19.

The gene calls are TRBV24-1 and TRBJ2-1; D might be TRBD2 (5 bases). With 2 bases removed from V and 13 bases from J, the gap between germline ends came to 23 bases. Germline loops: CDR1 KGHDR, CDR2 SFDVKD. The CDR3 is made up of 16 amino acids. Here the CDR3 DNA reads TGTGCCACCAGTGATTCCCGGAACGGGGTCGGAATGGAACAGTTCTTC. Translation: CATSDSRNGVGMEQFF.

The rearrangement links TRBV5-6 to TRBJ1-6; D unclear. Germline lookup yields CDR1 SGHDT and CDR2 YYEEEE. V was pared by 1 base and J by 11 bases, with 13 bases between. The CDR3 runs 14 residues. The CDR3 nucleotides read TGTGCCAGCAGCTTGTTTGAGGGCTGGGCACCCCTCCACTTT. As protein: CASSLFEGWAPLHF.

The chain employs TRBV5-1 and TRBJ2-5; D is unresolved. The germline V gene encodes CDR1 SGHRS and CDR2 YFSETQ. The CDR3 sequence is 14 residues long. Trimming removed 0 bases at V and 1 base at J, with 7 bases between. In DNA, the CDR3 is TGCGCCAGCAGCTTGGGGTCTAGCCAAGAGACCCAGTACTTC. This encodes CASSLGSSQETQYF.

The chain uses TRBV5-6 and TRBJ1-4, with TRBD1 matching over 7 bases. The length of the CDR3 is 16 residues. The V gene's germline CDR1 is SGHDT and CDR2 YYEEEE. The ends lost 4 bases at V and 7 bases at J; junction bases unmatched: 13. CDR3 residues: CASSETYLGGVEKLFF. As DNA, the CDR3 is TGTGCCAGCAGCGAAACATACTTAGGGGGCGTTGAAAAACTGTTTTTT.

This clone was seen more than once but under ten times. The J gene is TRBJ1-4, the V gene TRBV27; D not certain. CDR3 length: 15 amino acids. In germline, CDR1 is MNHEY, CDR2 SMNVEV (reference sequence). Deletions cut 3 bases from V and 5 bases from J, with 13 bases between. CDR3 in DNA: TGTGCCAGCAGTTTCGACGGGTTTTCGAATGAAAAACTGTTTTTT. Amino acids: CASSFDGFSNEKLFF.

V gene TRBV19 combines with J gene TRBJ2-4, with TRBD1 identical over 7 bases. Germline CDR1 is LNHDA and CDR2 is SQIVND (reference sequence). The J segment lost 8 bases and the V segment lost 5 bases, leaving 12 bases of the junction unmatched. This CDR3 is 15 amino acids long. CDR3 in amino acids: CASSFQDRSADIQYF. CDR3 sequence (DNA): TGTGCCAGTAGTTTCCAGGACAGGTCAGCGGACATTCAGTACTTC.

This clone turned up a few times. The V and J genes are TRBV5-1 and TRBJ2-7; TRBD2 aligns across 9 bases. From germline, CDR1 is SGHRS and CDR2 YFSETQ. V lost 0 bases to trimming and J lost 7 bases; unmatched junction nucleotides: 11. The CDR3 extends over 16 amino acids. CDR3 sequence (DNA): TGCGCCAGCAGCTTGGTGGGTGGCGGGAGGGATGAAGAGCAGTACTTC. It is translated as CASSLVGGGRDEEQYF.

The chain joins TRBV19 to TRBJ1-5; 8 nucleotides line up with TRBD1. Germline V lookup: CDR1 LNHDA, CDR2 SQIVND (reference sequence). This CDR3 contains 20 residues. The V and J ends lost 5 bases and 1 base, in that order; junction bases with no gene match: 19. The chain's CDR3 is CASSGRRPGQGDFSNQPQHF. The DNA for the CDR3 is TGTGCCAGTAGTGGGAGGAGGCCTGGACAGGGTGATTTCAGCAATCAGCCCCAGCATTTT.

The chain uses TRBV3-1 (or the pseudogene TRBV3-2) and TRBJ2-1; 9 bases match TRBD2. The length of the CDR3 is 15 residues. Per germline, CDR1 LGHDT and CDR2 YNNKEL (reference sequence). The junction had 8 bases not matched to a gene; V was cut back by 5 bases and J by 6 bases. The CDR3 reads CASSISGRLANEQFF. In DNA, the CDR3 is TGTGCCAGCAGCATAAGCGGGAGGCTTGCCAATGAGCAGTTCTTC.

For the CDR3, the DNA is TGTGCCAGCAGTTTTGCGGGTCTATCGCGAGCAGCGTACGAGCAGTACTTC. Protein product: CASSFAGLSRAAYEQYF. The rearrangement links TRBV28 to TRBJ2-7; the D gene is possibly TRBD2 (5 bases). V was shortened by 3 bases and J by 4 bases, with 22 bases between the two germline ends. Germline lookup yields CDR1 MDHEN and CDR2 SYDVKM. The CDR3 has 17 amino acids.

This clone was counted only a few times. One junction end disagrees with the germline gene, perhaps due to a read error. This chain connects TRBV12-5 to TRBJ2-3, with TRBD2 as a possible D gene (6 bases). The CDR3 contains 12 residues. Germline V gene sequence: CDR1 LGHNT, CDR2 FRNRAP. CDR3 in amino acids: CASGLPPGGLSF. The DNA of the CDR3 is TGTGCTAGTGGTTTGCCACCCGGCGGACTAAGTTTT.